Below, 30 T cell receptor beta chains from the same sample are listed, as sequenced in a study of CD8 T cells in Susac syndrome. Reverse transcription used about 0.45 to 1 ug RNA and random hexamers. Via MiXCR, TCRdb re-called the immunoSEQ multiplex PCR reads, giving one row per CDR3 protein. The table has 120,000 or so distinct CDR3 sequences, less than 95% seen once. What was sequenced was CD4+ T cells from PBMCs. These TCRs come from a human donor with multiple sclerosis.

This clonotype was seen just once. The chain employs TRBV6-1 and TRBJ2-6, with TRBD2 matching over 7 bases. Germline trimming cut 8 bases from V and 2 bases from J; bases unmatched to any gene: 12. The CDR3 is made up of 17 amino acids. In germline, CDR1 is MNHNS, CDR2 SASEGT. CDR3 sequence reads: CASLLGSRGAGANVLTF. The CDR3 DNA follows: TGTGCCAGCCTTCTGGGAAGCCGGGGGGCTGGGGCCAACGTCCTGACTTTC.

The rearrangement links TRBV25-1 to TRBJ1-6, with D unresolved. Germline lookup yields CDR1 MGHDK and CDR2 SYGVNS. V was pared by 1 base and J by 2 bases, with 0 bases between. The CDR3 is 13 amino acids. CDR3 in amino acids: CASSESYNSPLHF. CDR3 nucleotide sequence: TGTGCCAGCAGTGAATCCTATAATTCACCCCTCCACTTT.

The chain employs TRBV2 and TRBJ2-7, with D perhaps TRBD2 (6 bases). CDR1 is SNHLY, CDR2 FYNNEI, per germline. V shed 1 base and J shed 4 bases, with 8 bases lying between them. The CDR3 extends over 13 amino acids. This CDR3 is CASSEEGRYEQYF. The CDR3 nucleotides read TGTGCCAGCAGTGAAGAGGGGAGGTACGAGCAGTACTTC.

The chain recombines TRBV7-9 with TRBJ1-5; TRBD1 aligns across 10 bases. The CDR3 is 15 amino acids. CDR1 and CDR2 from the germline V gene are SEHNR and FQNEAQ (reference sequence). Losses at the gene ends were 0 bases for V and 5 bases for J; bases not matched to a gene: 1. The CDR3 loop reads CASSLAGTGDQPQHF. The CDR3, as DNA: TGTGCCAGCAGCTTAGCCGGGACAGGGGATCAGCCCCAGCATTTT.

The chain recombines TRBV5-1 with TRBJ2-7, with 8 bases that match TRBD2. CDR3 length: 13 residues. The V gene's germline CDR1 is SGHRS and CDR2 YFSETQ. Losses at the gene ends were 5 bases for V and 3 bases for J; bases not matched to a gene: 4. The CDR3 sequence: CASSEREFYEQYF. The CDR3 DNA sequence: TGCGCCAGCAGTGAGCGGGAGTTCTACGAGCAGTACTTC.

V is TRBV29-1 and J is TRBJ2-1, with D uncertain. The CDR3 extends over 14 amino acids. Trimming removed 2 bases from V and 0 bases from J, with 8 bases in between. CDR1 SQVTM and CDR2 ANQGSEA come from the germline V gene. CDR3 coding DNA: TGCAGCGTTGAAAAGGAAACCTCCTACAATGAGCAGTTCTTC. Amino acids: CSVEKETSYNEQFF.

V is TRBV18 and J is TRBJ2-2; tentative D call: TRBD1 (6 bases). The ends were cut back, 5 bases at V and 7 bases at J, with 8 bases in the middle. This CDR3 is 12 amino acids long. Germline lookup yields CDR1 KGHSH and CDR2 LQKENI. The CDR3 region is CASSTGYGELFF. The CDR3, as DNA: TGTGCCAGCTCAACAGGGTACGGGGAGCTGTTTTTT.

The chain employs TRBV27 and TRBJ2-3, with 11 bases identical to TRBD2. The V gene's germline CDR1 is MNHEY and CDR2 SMNVEV (reference sequence). The junction had 7 bases not matched to a gene; V was cut back by 5 bases and J by 0 bases. The CDR3 length is 17 residues. CDR3 amino acids: CASSPSGGQESTDTQYF. The CDR3 DNA reads as TGTGCCAGCAGTCCTAGCGGGGGGCAAGAAAGCACAGATACGCAGTATTTT.

V is TRBV12-3 or TRBV12-4 and J is TRBJ2-2, with 10 bases lining up with TRBD1. This CDR3 contains 16 residues. Unmatched junction bases numbered 11, after V lost 4 bases and J lost 9 bases. CDR3 sequence (DNA): TGTGCCAGCAGTTCCCCCCTGGGACAGGGGCTCCGGGAGCTGTTTTTT. Translating it yields CASSSPLGQGLRELFF.

This clonotype came up a few times. The J gene is TRBJ2-5, the V gene TRBV18; D perhaps matches TRBD1 (5 bases). V was pared by 3 bases and J by 5 bases, with 7 bases between. Germline V gene lookup returns CDR1 KGHSH and CDR2 LQKENI. CDR3 length: 12 residues. CDR3 sequence (DNA): TGTGCCAGCTCACCGACAGAGGAGACCCAGTACTTC. Residues: CASSPTEETQYF.

V is TRBV20-1 and J is TRBJ1-5; perhaps TRBD1 as D (5 bases). Looked up from germline, CDR1 is DFQATT and CDR2 is SNEGSKA (reference sequence). The CDR3 totals 14 residues. V dropped 8 bases and J dropped 1 base, with 15 bases sitting between them. The CDR3 nucleotides are TGCAGTTTCGAAAGGGGCGGCAGCAATCAGCCCCAGCATTTT. The encoded protein is CSFERGGSNQPQHF.

The J gene is TRBJ2-7, the V gene TRBV19; a weak D match, TRBD1 (5 bases). With 10 bases removed from V and 3 bases from J, the gap between germline ends came to 19 bases. The length of the CDR3 is 14 residues. CDR1 and CDR2 (germline): LNHDA, SQIVND (reference sequence). CDR3 residues: CATSWGERGYEQYF. In DNA form, the CDR3 reads TGTGCCACCAGCTGGGGTGAAAGGGGCTACGAGCAGTACTTC.

The V call is TRBV29-1, the J call TRBJ2-3, with D unresolved. This CDR3 has 10 residues. V dropped 7 bases and J dropped 5 bases, with 7 bases sitting between them. Germline assignment: CDR1 SQVTM and CDR2 ANQGSEA. CDR3 in amino acids: CSAGGDTQYF. For the CDR3, the DNA is TGCAGCGCTGGCGGAGATACGCAGTATTTT.

This chain uses TRBV20-1 with TRBJ2-5; 7 bases fit TRBD1. The germline CDR1 and CDR2 sequences are DFQATT and SNEGSKA (reference sequence). The CDR3 has 14 residues. V was clipped by 7 bases and J by 2 bases; unmatched bases: 10. CDR3 sequence (DNA): TGCAGTGGACAGGGCCCACGTTGGCAAGAGACCCAGTACTTC. It specifies CSGQGPRWQETQYF.

V and J are TRBV3-1 and TRBJ1-1; D may be TRBD1 (6 bases). Germline V gene lookup returns CDR1 LGHDT and CDR2 YNNKEL (reference sequence). The length of the CDR3 is 14 residues. The V gene lost 3 bases and the J gene lost 1 base, with 9 bases spanning the gap. The CDR3 is CASSHRGPNTEAFF. The CDR3 bases are TGTGCCAGCAGCCACCGGGGGCCGAACACTGAAGCTTTCTTT.

V gene TRBV19 combines with J gene TRBJ1-5; D is undetermined. This CDR3 has 12 amino acids. Germline CDR1 LNHDA, CDR2 SQIVND (reference sequence). The ends were cut back, 3 bases at V and 3 bases at J, with 3 bases in the middle. Here the CDR3 reads CASSIANQPQHF. The CDR3 bases are TGTGCCAGTAGTATCGCCAATCAGCCCCAGCATTTT.

The J gene is TRBJ2-7, the V gene TRBV12-3 or TRBV12-4, with D tentatively TRBD2 (6 bases). This CDR3 region has 15 residues. Trimming stripped 1 base from V and 3 bases from J, with 13 bases between. The CDR3, as DNA: TGTGCCAGCAGTTTAGGGCTAGCGAATCTCTACGAGCAGTACTTC. Translation gives CASSLGLANLYEQYF.

The chain couples TRBV30 to TRBJ2-2; D is unclear. Germline V gene lookup returns CDR1 GTSNPN and CDR2 SVGIG (reference sequence). V was clipped by 8 bases and J by 9 bases, with 22 bases between them. The CDR3 loop spans 14 amino acids. CDR3: CAHPTALDARELFF. The CDR3 bases are TGTGCCCACCCTACCGCCCTGGACGCGAGGGAGCTGTTTTTT.

V is TRBV18 and J is TRBJ2-1; tentatively, D is TRBD2 (6 bases). Trimming shortened V by 3 bases and J by 8 bases, and 11 bases separated the two germline ends. The CDR3 is 13 residues long. Per germline, CDR1 KGHSH and CDR2 LQKENI. The CDR3 nucleotides read TGTGCCAGCTCACCCAAGACTAGGGATGAGCAGTTCTTC. Protein sequence: CASSPKTRDEQFF.

This chain connects TRBV19 to TRBJ2-5; 9 bases line up with TRBD2. Trimming took 10 bases from V and 4 from J; bases not matched to a gene: 16. Germline loops: CDR1 LNHDA, CDR2 SQIVND (reference sequence). The CDR3 runs to 16 residues. The CDR3 coding sequence is TGTGCCACCGCCGCCCAGATAGCGGGAGCTGGAGAGACCCAGTACTTC. This codes for CATAAQIAGAGETQYF.

The DNA of the CDR3 is TGCGCCAGCAGCTTACAGGGGGCGGACACAGATACGCAGTATTTT. Its protein is CASSLQGADTDTQYF. The gene calls are TRBV5-1 and TRBJ2-3; TRBD1 agrees at 9 bases. This CDR3 spans 15 amino acids. CDR1 and CDR2 (germline): SGHRS, YFSETQ. V trimming: 2 bases; J trimming: 2 bases; junction bases outside the gene matches: 3.

This rearrangement joins TRBV29-1 to TRBJ1-1; 7 positions match TRBD1. Germline CDR1 and CDR2: SQVTM and ANQGSEA. This CDR3 has 14 amino acids. The trim removed 3 bases at V and 4 bases at J, leaving 8 bases unmatched. The CDR3: CSVDSTGVGTEAFF. DNA of the CDR3: TGCAGCGTTGACAGTACAGGGGTGGGCACTGAAGCTTTCTTT.

This chain uses TRBV5-1 with TRBJ2-7; D is undetermined. V lost 4 bases and J 2 bases, leaving 10 bases between the germline ends. CDR1 is SGHRS, CDR2 YFSETQ, per germline. The CDR3 length is 13 residues. The CDR3 DNA sequence: TGCGCCAGCAGCCCTGACACAGCCTACGAGCAGTACTTC. Amino acid sequence: CASSPDTAYEQYF. Full variable domain (outside the CDR3, taken from reference TRBV5-1 and TRBJ2-7): KAGVTQTPRYLIKTRGQQVTLSCSPISGHRSVSWYQQTPGQGLQFLFEYFSETQRNKGNFPGRFSGRQFSNSRSEMNVSTLELGDSALYLCASSPDTAYEQYFGPGTRLTVT.

The CDR3, as DNA: TGTGCCAGCAGAGAAGGACGGAGCCACTCTGAAGCTTTCTTT. Amino acids: CASREGRSHSEAFF. The chain uses TRBV12-3 or TRBV12-4 and TRBJ1-1; D gene uncertain. With 6 bases removed from V and 6 bases from J, the gap between germline ends came to 17 bases. The CDR3 runs to 14 residues.

The chain is built from TRBV5-1 and TRBJ2-2, with 7 bases identical to TRBD2. This CDR3 spans 16 amino acids. From germline, CDR1 is SGHRS and CDR2 YFSETQ. The trim removed 4 bases at V and 3 bases at J, leaving 9 bases unmatched. The CDR3 sequence: CASSTPSAGYTGELFF. In DNA form, the CDR3 reads TGCGCCAGCAGCACCCCCTCAGCGGGATACACCGGGGAGCTGTTTTTT.

The chain combines TRBV5-1 with TRBJ2-2; D is unclear. The CDR3 has 13 residues. The V end was cut by 6 bases, the J end by 1 base, with 7 bases between. CDR1 is SGHRS, CDR2 YFSETQ, per germline. This CDR3 is CASKRVNTGELFF. The CDR3 bases are TGCGCCAGCAAAAGGGTGAACACCGGGGAGCTGTTTTTT.

V is TRBV7-2 and J is TRBJ2-1, with D perhaps matching TRBD1 (6 bases). The germline V gene has CDR1 SGHTA and CDR2 FQGNSA. Trimming took off 1 base at V and 9 bases at J, with 10 bases between the two ends. The CDR3 is 13 amino acids. The CDR3 DNA reads as TGTGCCAGCAGCTTAGTTGAAGGGGGTGAGCAGTTCTTC. Translating it yields CASSLVEGGEQFF.

This chain connects TRBV12-3 or TRBV12-4 to TRBJ1-2, with 11 bases matching TRBD1. J lost 8 bases, V lost 4 bases, and 9 bases had no gene match. The CDR3 totals 15 residues. The CDR3 sequence: CASSSLDRGLWGYTF. The DNA for the CDR3 is TGTGCCAGCAGTTCCTTGGACAGGGGGCTGTGGGGCTACACCTTC.

V gene TRBV5-1 combines with J gene TRBJ2-5, with 9 bases lining up with TRBD1. The CDR3 is made up of 15 amino acids. Unmatched junction bases numbered 8, after V lost 6 bases and J lost 2 bases. Germline lookup yields CDR1 SGHRS and CDR2 YFSETQ. The DNA of the CDR3 is TGCGCCAGCACCACCTCCGGGACAGGGCAAGAGACCCAGTACTTC. It specifies CASTTSGTGQETQYF.

CDR3: CASSSRRGGETQYF. The CDR3 DNA sequence: TGTGCCAGCAGCTCTCGCCGCGGGGGGGAGACCCAGTACTTC. The rearrangement links TRBV7-2 to TRBJ2-5; TRBD2 aligns across 8 bases. The CDR3 sequence is 14 residues long. Unmatched junction bases numbered 6, after V lost 4 bases and J lost 5 bases. Looked up from germline, CDR1 is SGHTA and CDR2 is FQGNSA.